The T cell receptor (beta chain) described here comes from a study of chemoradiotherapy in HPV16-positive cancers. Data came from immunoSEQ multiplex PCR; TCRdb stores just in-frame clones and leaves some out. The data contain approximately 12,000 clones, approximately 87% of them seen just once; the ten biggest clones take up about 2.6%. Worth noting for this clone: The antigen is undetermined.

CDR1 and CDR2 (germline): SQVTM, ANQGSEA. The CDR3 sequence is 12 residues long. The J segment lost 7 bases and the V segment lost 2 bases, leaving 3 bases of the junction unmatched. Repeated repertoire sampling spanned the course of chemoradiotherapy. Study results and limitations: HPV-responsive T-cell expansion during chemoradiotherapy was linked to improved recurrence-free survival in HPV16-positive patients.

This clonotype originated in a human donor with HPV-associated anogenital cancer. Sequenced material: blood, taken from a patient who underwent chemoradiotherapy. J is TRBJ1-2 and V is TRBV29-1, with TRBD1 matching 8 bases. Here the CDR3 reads CSVETGGGGYTF. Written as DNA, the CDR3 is TGCAGCGTTGAAACAGGGGGAGGTGGCTACACCTTC.